Below, 13 T cell receptor beta chains from the same sample are listed, as sequenced in a study of patients and donors after allogeneic stem cell transplantation. TCRdb re-analysed the RT-PCR reads in MiXCR, keeping a single row per CDR3 protein. The sample has about 24,000 distinct CDR3 sequences, 35% to 45% seen once. The sample consisted of blood, either unsorted or a sorted T cell fraction (not recorded which). These TCRs come from a human donor who was either an allogeneic HSCT recipient or a stem cell or donor lymphocyte infusion donor (not recorded which). It is not recorded whose cells these are; they may come from a transplant donor.

This rearrangement joins TRBV7-9 to TRBJ1-3, with D unclear. CDR3 size: 18 residues. Germline CDR1 and CDR2: SEHNR and FQNEAQ (reference sequence). The V end was cut by 5 bases, the J end by 0 bases, with 20 bases between. The CDR3 reads CASSPAWSTFGSGNTIYF. DNA for the CDR3: TGTGCCAGCAGCCCGGCCTGGTCGACATTCGGCTCTGGAAACACCATATATTTT.

The chain has TRBV5-6 and TRBJ1-4; D call uncertain. Trimming took off 2 bases at V and 6 bases at J, with 14 bases between the two ends. The CDR3 extends over 15 amino acids. CDR1 and CDR2 from the germline V gene are SGHDT and YYEEEE. The CDR3 nucleotides read TGTGCCAGCAGCTTAAAGGAGGGAATCCATGAAAAACTGTTTTTT. Protein: CASSLKEGIHEKLFF.

The chain employs TRBV11-2 and TRBJ2-2, with 9 bases identical to TRBD2. The CDR3 covers 15 residues. V gave up 3 bases and J gave up 5 bases; unmatched junction bases: 4. In germline, CDR1 is SGHAT, CDR2 FQNNGV. This CDR3 reads CASSFSGSRTGELFF. The CDR3 DNA sequence: TGTGCCAGCAGCTTTAGCGGGAGTAGGACCGGGGAGCTGTTTTTT.

The J gene is TRBJ2-5, the V gene TRBV5-6; no reliable D call. V gave up 0 bases and J gave up 5 bases, with 11 bases separating them. CDR1 is SGHDT and CDR2 is YYEEEE in the germline V gene. The CDR3 runs to 14 residues. This chain's CDR3 is CASSLGYRQETQYF. CDR3 DNA: TGTGCCAGCAGCTTGGGTTATAGGCAGGAGACCCAGTACTTC.

This clonotype was counted ten times or more. V is TRBV5-1 and J is TRBJ1-2, with TRBD1 as a possible D gene (5 bases). Trimming left V 4 bases short and J 0 bases short, with 10 bases between. The V gene's germline CDR1 is SGHRS and CDR2 YFSETQ. There are 14 residues in the CDR3. In DNA, the CDR3 is TGCGCCAGCAGCGGACAAGGAGCTAACTATGGCTACACCTTC. Translating it yields CASSGQGANYGYTF.

This clonotype has a count of ten or more. The chain joins TRBV4-1 to TRBJ1-5, with D perhaps matching TRBD1 (5 bases). V was clipped by 1 base and J by 0 bases, with 7 bases between them. This CDR3 contains 15 residues. Germline V gives CDR1 MGHRA, CDR2 YSYEKL. The CDR3 sequence is CASSQGTNSNQPQHF. The CDR3, as DNA: TGCGCCAGCAGCCAAGGGACAAATAGCAATCAGCCCCAGCATTTT.

There are a few counts of this clonotype. The J gene is TRBJ2-7, the V gene TRBV3-1, with TRBD2 identical over 12 bases. CDR3 length equals 15 residues. J was trimmed by 1 base and V by 3 bases; bases with no gene match: 1. The germline gives CDR1 LGHDT, CDR2 YNNKEL (reference sequence). CDR3 protein: CASSHGLAGSYEQYF. CDR3 DNA sequence: TGTGCCAGCAGCCACGGACTAGCGGGATCCTACGAGCAGTACTTC.

This clonotype was detected only a few times. The chain joins TRBV12-3 or TRBV12-4 to TRBJ1-2; possibly TRBD1 for D (5 bases). This CDR3 has 14 amino acids. Trimming pared 8 bases from V and 7 bases from J, leaving 20 bases between. The CDR3 is CASVRDSSPGGYTF. CDR3 in DNA: TGTGCCAGCGTAAGAGACAGCTCGCCGGGTGGCTACACCTTC.

The chain is built from TRBV11-2 and TRBJ2-2, with 11 bases fitting TRBD2. Unmatched junction bases numbered 9, after V lost 10 bases and J lost 5 bases. From germline, CDR1 is SGHAT and CDR2 FQNNGV. The CDR3 extends over 15 amino acids. The CDR3 here is CATAPGTSGTGELFF. The DNA for the CDR3 is TGTGCCACCGCGCCCGGGACTAGCGGTACCGGGGAGCTGTTTTTT.

The sample holds a few counts of this clonotype. The gene calls are TRBV12-3 or TRBV12-4 and TRBJ1-1, with TRBD1 matching over 7 bases. CDR3 size: 13 residues. Trimming cost V 1 base and J 7 bases; bases outside gene matches: 3. In nucleotides, the CDR3 is TGTGCCAGCAGTTTAGTAGGACAGGATGAAGCTTTCTTT. It encodes CASSLVGQDEAFF.

This chain joins TRBV6-6 and TRBJ2-7; 9 positions agree with TRBD2. The CDR3 runs to 14 residues. CDR1 and CDR2 from the germline V gene are MNHNY and SVGAGI (reference sequence). The ends lost 5 bases at V and 4 bases at J; junction bases unmatched: 6. The CDR3 reads CASSATSGGYEQYF. CDR3 bases: TGTGCCAGCAGTGCGACTAGCGGAGGGTACGAGCAGTACTTC.

The rearrangement joins TRBV5-1 to TRBJ1-1; 7 bases are shared with TRBD1. V was pared by 2 bases and J by 9 bases, with 16 bases of the junction left unmatched. This CDR3 spans 16 amino acids. Germline V gene lookup returns CDR1 SGHRS and CDR2 YFSETQ. The CDR3 sequence is CASSFNVGTGTEKAFF. The CDR3 DNA is TGCGCCAGCAGCTTCAATGTGGGGACCGGGACAGAAAAAGCTTTCTTT.

This clonotype was detected a few times. This chain connects TRBV10-3 to TRBJ1-6; the match to TRBD1 covers 12 bases. This CDR3 contains 17 residues. The germline V gene has CDR1 ENHRY and CDR2 SYGVKD. The V and J ends lost 6 bases and 9 bases, in that order; junction bases with no gene match: 12. The CDR3 DNA reads TGTGCCATCAGAGGGACAGGGGGCGCGTTAGGTGGTTCACCCCTCCACTTT. It translates to CAIRGTGGALGGSPLHF.